These T cell receptor beta chains were read from a single sample in a study of cytomegalovirus exposure and HLA in healthy donors. Sequencing was performed with immunoSEQ multiplex PCR; in TCRdb, only in-frame clones are kept and a portion is missing. Counted here are roughly 170,000 clones, 77% occurring once; the ten biggest clones make up about 1.5%. Sequencing was done on a sample of PBMCs. The source of these receptors is a woman in her thirties in good health and CMV-seronegative. Both conserved end residues are part of each CDR3. Each record gives: D gene, V gene, J gene, clone size, CDR3 protein, CDR3 DNA. D genes are given only for firm matches. The listing skips clone size in some rows; elsewhere it reads once, few, many or a size class.

>TRBD1|TRBV27|TRBJ2-3|-
CASKSGGKGSTDTQYF
TGTGCCAGCAAATCAGGGGGAAAGGGGAGCACAGATACGCAGTATTTT
>TRBD1|TRBV4-3|TRBJ2-1|few
CASTYRQGSNEQFF
TGCGCCAGCACCTACAGACAGGGTAGTAATGAGCAGTTCTTC
>-|TRBV5-4|TRBJ2-1|-
CASRSQGGRAEQFF
TGTGCCAGCAGATCTCAGGGGGGTCGAGCTGAGCAGTTCTTC
>-|TRBV9|TRBJ2-7|-
CASSVGTRGYEQYF
TGTGCCAGCAGCGTAGGAACCAGGGGCTACGAGCAGTACTTC
>-|TRBV6-1|TRBJ1-2|-
CASSDTGTYGYTF
TGTGCCAGCAGTGATACAGGGACCTATGGCTACACCTTC
>TRBD1|TRBV19|TRBJ2-1|-
CASSGDWDRDSYNEQFF
TGTGCCAGTAGTGGGGATTGGGACAGAGACTCCTACAATGAGCAGTTCTTC
>TRBD1|TRBV28|TRBJ1-3|-
CASSRQGASGNTIYF
TGTGCCAGCAGCAGACAGGGGGCTAGTGGAAACACCATATATTTT
>-|TRBV29-1|TRBJ1-1|few
CSVGKDRGGVEAFF
TGCAGCGTTGGGAAGGATAGAGGGGGGGTTGAAGCTTTCTTT
>TRBD1|TRBV5-1|TRBJ1-2|-
CASSQGQGLYGYTF
TGCGCCAGCAGCCAAGGACAGGGACTCTATGGCTACACCTTC
>TRBD1|TRBV7-9|TRBJ1-1|-
CASSLGQGRGTEAFF
TGTGCCAGCAGCTTAGGACAGGGTAGGGGAACTGAAGCTTTCTTT
>TRBD2|TRBV27|TRBJ2-7|-
CASSLSGLAGYEQYF
TGTGCCAGCAGTTTATCGGGACTAGCGGGTTACGAGCAGTACTTC
>TRBD1|TRBV5-1|TRBJ2-4|-
CASSLGQGDNIQYF
TGCGCCAGCAGCTTGGGACAGGGTGACAACATTCAGTACTTC
>TRBD1|TRBV11-2|TRBJ2-7|-
CASSPRTGSYEQYF
TGTGCCAGCAGCCCCCGGACAGGGTCCTACGAGCAGTACTTC
>TRBD1|TRBV15|TRBJ1-2|-
CATSRDLAVGGQGYGYSF
TGTGCCACCAGCAGAGATCTTGCCGTTGGTGGACAGGGGTATGGCTACTCCTTC
>TRBD2|TRBV5-1|TRBJ2-1|-
CASSTTSGSNEQFF
TGCGCCAGCAGCACGACTAGCGGGAGCAATGAGCAGTTCTTC
>-|TRBV6-1|TRBJ2-1|-
CASREGTAGYNEQFF
TGTGCCAGCAGAGAAGGGACAGCGGGATACAATGAGCAGTTCTTC
>TRBD1|TRBV10-2|TRBJ2-7|-
CASRPGQYYEQYF
TGCGCCAGCAGACCGGGACAGTACTACGAGCAGTACTTC
>-|TRBV7-9|TRBJ1-1|-
CASSVRGLNTEAFF
TGTGCCAGCAGCGTAAGGGGATTGAACACTGAAGCTTTCTTT
>TRBD2|TRBV27|TRBJ2-1|-
CASSLYPPGASGKLSNEQFF
TGTGCCAGCAGTTTATATCCCCCCGGGGCTAGCGGGAAACTAAGCAATGAGCAGTTCTTC
>-|TRBV19|TRBJ1-2|-
CASSPARDNGYTF
TGTGCCAGTAGTCCCGCCAGGGATAATGGCTACACCTTC
>TRBD1|TRBV14|TRBJ1-1|-
CASNRRDRHTEAFF
TGTGCCAGCAACCGTAGGGACAGGCACACTGAAGCTTTCTTT
>TRBD2|TRBV5-4|TRBJ2-2|-
CASSTRGGRNTGELFF
TGTGCCAGCAGCACCCGGGGGGGCCGAAACACCGGGGAGCTGTTTTTT
>-|TRBV19|TRBJ1-6|-
CASSINRNYNSPLHF
TGTGCCAGTAGTATCAACAGGAATTATAATTCACCCCTCCACTTT
>TRBD1|TRBV6-5|TRBJ2-1|-
CASSYEGTVGYNEQFF
TGTGCCAGCAGTTACGAGGGGACAGTGGGATACAATGAGCAGTTCTTC
>-|TRBV5-1|TRBJ2-1|-
CASSLRLGAYNEQFF
TGCGCCAGCAGCTTGAGACTAGGGGCTTACAATGAGCAGTTCTTC
>TRBD1|TRBV5-1|TRBJ1-1|few
CASSLVVGGFTEAFF
TGCGCCAGCAGCTTGGTAGTAGGGGGCTTCACTGAAGCTTTCTTT
>-|TRBV7-3|TRBJ1-1|-
CASSLIYGSTEAFF
TGTGCCAGCAGCTTGATTTATGGGAGCACTGAAGCTTTCTTT